The sequence of this T cell receptor (beta chain) was determined in a study of cytomegalovirus exposure and HLA in healthy donors. Study information: There were roughly 120 million unique TCR beta sequences, drawn from about 179 million T cells, in an earlier analysis.

This CDR3 has 14 amino acids. Trimming stripped 1 base from V and 3 bases from J, with 10 bases between. Germline V CDR1 and CDR2: SGHTA, FQGNSA. With regard to this clone: The target antigen is unknown.

The PCR had 60 Vbeta and 13 Jbeta primers. Libraries were prepared by immunoSEQ multiplex PCR; TCRdb keeps only in-frame clonotypes and omits some of them. This table holds 180,000 or so clones, about four fifths found once. Study findings and constraints: A later analysis showed TCR association rates differing by HLA locus, peaking at DRB1 and lowest at HLA-C. The study put about 180 TCR beta chains on its list as cytomegalovirus-associated.

The source of this sequence is a man between 35 and 55 years old in good health and CMV-seronegative. The sequenced sample was PBMCs. The chain joins TRBV7-2 to TRBJ2-7, with D perhaps matching TRBD1 (6 bases). In nucleotides, the CDR3 is TGTGCCAGCAGCTTAGACAGGGTTCGCTACGAGCAGTACTTC. The encoded protein is CASSLDRVRYEQYF.